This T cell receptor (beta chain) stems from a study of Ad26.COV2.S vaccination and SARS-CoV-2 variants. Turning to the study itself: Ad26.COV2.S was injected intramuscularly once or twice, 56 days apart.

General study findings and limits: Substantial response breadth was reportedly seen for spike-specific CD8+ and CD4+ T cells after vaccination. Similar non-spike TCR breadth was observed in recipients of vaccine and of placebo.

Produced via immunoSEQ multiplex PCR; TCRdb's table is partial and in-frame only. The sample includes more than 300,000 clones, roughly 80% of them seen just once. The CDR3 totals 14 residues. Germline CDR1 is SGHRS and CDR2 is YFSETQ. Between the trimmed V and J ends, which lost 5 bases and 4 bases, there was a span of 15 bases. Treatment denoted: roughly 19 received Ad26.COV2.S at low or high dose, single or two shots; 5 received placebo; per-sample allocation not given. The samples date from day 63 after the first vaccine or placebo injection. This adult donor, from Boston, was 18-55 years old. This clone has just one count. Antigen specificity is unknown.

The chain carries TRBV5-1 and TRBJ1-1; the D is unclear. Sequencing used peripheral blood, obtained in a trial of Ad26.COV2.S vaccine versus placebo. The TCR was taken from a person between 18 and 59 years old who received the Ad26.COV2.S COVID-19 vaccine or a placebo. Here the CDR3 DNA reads TGCGCCAGCAGGTACAACATCAGGACCACTGAAGCTTTCTTT. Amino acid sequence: CASRYNIRTTEAFF.